This T cell receptor beta chain was observed in a study of post-analysis software for immune sequencing data. The study's findings and limits: When patients were compared with controls, 4 or 5 TRBV segments were more frequent, TRBV5-6, TRBV5-1 and TRBV20-1 among them.

A remark on this clonotype: Its specificity is not known.

Sequencing libraries made from TCR beta cDNA carried unique molecular identifiers. From the PCR reads, TCRdb called clonotypes with MiXCR, one entry per CDR3 protein. The table lists more than 500,000 distinct CDR3 sequences, roughly 34% of them singletons. The length of the CDR3 is 15 residues. J gave up 9 bases and V 2 bases, and 10 bases lay outside the gene matches. Looked up from germline, CDR1 is DFQATT and CDR2 is SNEGSKA (reference sequence). The clonotype comes from a girl under 18 with multiple sclerosis. Material for sequencing was blood. The gene calls are TRBV20-1 and TRBJ1-6; TRBD1 agrees at 7 bases. The CDR3 DNA reads TGCAGTGCTAGACCCGTCGACAGGGACACTTCACCCCTCCACTTT. This sequence encodes CSARPVDRDTSPLHF.